Below are 5 T cell receptor beta chains sequenced from a single sample in a study of OX40 agonist ivuxolimab in advanced cancers. Using immunoSEQ multiplex PCR, the repertoire was profiled, and TCRdb retains in-frame clones only, with some absent. This sample has about 62,000 clones, with around 90% found just once. Here the sequenced sample was CD4+ or CD8+ T cells sorted from blood, taken in a trial of the OX40 agonist ivuxolimab. The receptors here all came from an adult with an advanced solid tumor such as melanoma, head and neck, liver or kidney cancer.

The chain recombines TRBV7-8 with TRBJ2-1; TRBD2 is a possible D gene (5 bases). Trimming removed 5 bases from V and 0 bases from J, with 20 bases in between. The germline V gene has CDR1 SGHVS and CDR2 FQNEAQ. The CDR3 is made up of 18 amino acids. The CDR3 bases are TGTGCCAGCAGCCTCGGGTTTGTGCGGGTAAGCTCCTACAATGAGCAGTTCTTC. Translated, it gives CASSLGFVRVSSYNEQFF.

This clone was seen only once. The V call is TRBV10-2, the J call TRBJ2-4, with D perhaps given as TRBD1 or TRBD2 (5 bases each). Deletions cut 5 bases from V and 8 bases from J, with 19 bases between. CDR3 size: 15 residues. Germline V gene sequence: CDR1 WSHSY, CDR2 SAAADI. This CDR3 reads CASSPGPSTRDIQYF. Here the CDR3 DNA reads TGCGCCAGCAGTCCGGGACCCAGCACTCGTGACATTCAGTACTTC.

The chain couples TRBV7-2 to TRBJ2-7; possible D gene TRBD2, 7 bases. V lost 7 bases and J lost 6, with 19 bases in between. Germline lookup yields CDR1 SGHTA and CDR2 FQGNSA. This CDR3 contains 14 residues. CDR3 DNA sequence: TGTGCCAGCAAGGGGGGGGGCTTGGGGAGCGAGCAGTACTTC. It codes for CASKGGGLGSEQYF.

The chain joins TRBV4-3 to TRBJ1-1; D remains ambiguous. Germline V CDR1 and CDR2: LGHNA, YSLEER. V lost 2 bases, J lost 1 base, and 8 bases lay in between. There are 14 residues in the CDR3. The CDR3 sequence is CASSQWTRNTEAFF. DNA of the CDR3: TGCGCCAGCAGCCAATGGACCAGGAACACTGAAGCTTTCTTT.

This clone is labeled as medium-sized (0.01 to 0.1%). This sequence joins TRBV19 and TRBJ1-1; D uncertain. Trimming took 3 bases from V and 6 from J, leaving 8 bases between them. The CDR3 has 12 residues. CDR1 is LNHDA, CDR2 SQIVND, per germline (reference sequence). The CDR3 here is CASSIGGSEAFF. CDR3 sequence (DNA): TGTGCCAGTAGTATCGGTGGGTCTGAAGCTTTCTTT.